These 4 T cell receptor beta chains were all obtained from the same sample, sequenced in a study of control samples from healthy donors and cancer patients. TCRdb's copy holds only in-frame clones and misses some; the assay was immunoSEQ multiplex PCR. The sample yields around 140,000 clones, 80% to 95% seen once. The sequenced sample consisted of blood. The receptors originated from a man aged 35-49 years in good health.

The V call is TRBV19, the J call TRBJ1-3, with unresolved D. The V and J ends lost 5 bases and 0 bases respectively, with 8 bases between them. This CDR3 has 14 residues. Per the germline V gene, CDR1 is LNHDA and CDR2 is SQIVND (reference sequence). The CDR3 bases are TGTGCCAGTAGTTTCTGGAACTCTGGAAACACCATATATTTT. It is translated as CASSFWNSGNTIYF.

V usage is TRBV5-1 and J usage is TRBJ1-1; D is perhaps TRBD1 (5 bases). V dropped 0 bases and J dropped 4 bases, with 10 bases sitting between them. The CDR3 has 14 residues. The V gene's germline CDR1 is SGHRS and CDR2 YFSETQ. DNA of the CDR3: TGCGCCAGCAGCTTGGCGGGGCGAAGCACTGAAGCTTTCTTT. This encodes CASSLAGRSTEAFF.

There are a few counts of this clone. The CDR3 DNA reads as TGTGCCAGCAGCCCGACAGGAGCCAGCCACGAGCAGTACTTC. Its protein is CASSPTGASHEQYF. The V gene is TRBV3-1 (or the pseudogene TRBV3-2), the J gene TRBJ2-7, with a weak D call TRBD1 (6 bases). The CDR3 extends over 14 amino acids. Trimming pared 4 bases from V and 5 bases from J, leaving 15 bases between. Germline V gives CDR1 LGHDT, CDR2 YNNKEL (reference sequence).

The chain has TRBV19 and TRBJ1-2, with no clear D. Trimming took off 3 bases at V and 2 bases at J, with 10 bases between the two ends. CDR1 is LNHDA and CDR2 is SQIVND in the germline V gene (reference sequence). The CDR3 length is 14 residues. This CDR3 reads CASSISSANYGYTF. In nucleotides, the CDR3 is TGTGCCAGTAGTATCAGCAGCGCAAACTATGGCTACACCTTC.